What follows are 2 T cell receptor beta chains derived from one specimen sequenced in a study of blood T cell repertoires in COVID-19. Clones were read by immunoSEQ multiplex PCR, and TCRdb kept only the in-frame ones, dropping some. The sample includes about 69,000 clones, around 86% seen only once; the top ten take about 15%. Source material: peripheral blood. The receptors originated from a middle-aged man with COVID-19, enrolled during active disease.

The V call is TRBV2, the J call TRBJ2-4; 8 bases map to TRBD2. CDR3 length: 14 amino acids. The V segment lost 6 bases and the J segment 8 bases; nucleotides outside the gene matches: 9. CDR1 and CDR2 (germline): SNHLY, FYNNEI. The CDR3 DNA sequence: TGTGCCAGCAGCCCCGGGGGGGCCGGAGACATTCAGTACTTC. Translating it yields CASSPGGAGDIQYF.

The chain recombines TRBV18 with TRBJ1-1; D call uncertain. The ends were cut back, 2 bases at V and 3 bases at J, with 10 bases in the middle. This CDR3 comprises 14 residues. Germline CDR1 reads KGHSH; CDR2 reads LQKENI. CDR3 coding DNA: TGTGCCAGCTCACCAGCGTCGCTTGACACTGAAGCTTTCTTT. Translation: CASSPASLDTEAFF. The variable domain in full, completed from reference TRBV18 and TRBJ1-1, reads NAGVMQNPRHLVRRRGQEARLRCSPMKGHSHVYWYRQLPEEGLKFMVYLQKENIIDESGMPKERFSAEFPKEGPSILRIQQVVRGDSAAYFCASSPASLDTEAFFGQGTRLTVV.